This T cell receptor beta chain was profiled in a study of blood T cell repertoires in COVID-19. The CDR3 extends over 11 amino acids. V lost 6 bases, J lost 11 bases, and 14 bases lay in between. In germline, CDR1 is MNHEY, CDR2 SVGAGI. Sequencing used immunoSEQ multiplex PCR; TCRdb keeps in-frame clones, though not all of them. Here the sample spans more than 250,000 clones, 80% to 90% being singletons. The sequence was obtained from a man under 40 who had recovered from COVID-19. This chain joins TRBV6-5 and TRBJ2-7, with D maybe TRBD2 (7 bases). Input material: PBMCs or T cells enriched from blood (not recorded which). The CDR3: CASSGGRGEYF. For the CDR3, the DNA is TGTGCCAGCAGCGGGGGGCGGGGAGAGTACTTC.